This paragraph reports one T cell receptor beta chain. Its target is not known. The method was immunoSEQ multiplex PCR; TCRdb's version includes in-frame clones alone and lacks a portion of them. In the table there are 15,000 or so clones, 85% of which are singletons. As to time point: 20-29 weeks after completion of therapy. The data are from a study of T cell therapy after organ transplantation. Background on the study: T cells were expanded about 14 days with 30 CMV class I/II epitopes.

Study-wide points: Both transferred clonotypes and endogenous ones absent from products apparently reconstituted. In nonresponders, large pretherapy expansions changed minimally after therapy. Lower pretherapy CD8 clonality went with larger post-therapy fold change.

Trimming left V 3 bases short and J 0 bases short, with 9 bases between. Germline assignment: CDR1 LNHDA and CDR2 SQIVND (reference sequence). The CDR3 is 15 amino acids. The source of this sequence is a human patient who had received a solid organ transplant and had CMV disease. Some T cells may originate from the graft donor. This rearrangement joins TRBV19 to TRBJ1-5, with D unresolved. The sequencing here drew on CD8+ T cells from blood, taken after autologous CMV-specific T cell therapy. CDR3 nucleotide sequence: TGTGCCAGTAGTATGCGCCGGGATAGCAATCAGCCCCAGCATTTT. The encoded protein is CASSMRRDSNQPQHF. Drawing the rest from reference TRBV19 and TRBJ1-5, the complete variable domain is DGGITQSPKYLFRKEGQNVTLSCEQNLNHDAMYWYRQDPGQGLRLIYYSQIVNDFQKGDIAEGYSVSREKKESFPLTVTSAQKNPTAFYLCASSMRRDSNQPQHFGDGTRLSIL.